The clone carrying this TCR beta chain has a count of ten or more. Its cognate antigen is unknown. This specimen belongs to a study of regulatory T cells in long-lasting Graves disease. Findings and caveats of the study: Sample size, which was small, may have reduced accuracy.

The V gene lost 5 bases and the J gene lost 0 bases, with 13 bases spanning the gap. The CDR3 covers 16 residues. Stated time point: newly diagnosed GD, antithyroid drugs for less than 3 months. PBMC RNA served as the TCR library source. Graves' disease diagnosis used American Thyroid Association guidelines. Peripheral blood, about 9 milliliters of it, was drawn into EDTA tubes. Through Arm-PCR of CDR3 regions and iRepertoire HTBI primers, TCR beta libraries were built. TCRdb reprocessed the multiplex PCR reads with MiXCR, giving one entry per CDR3 protein. The sample consists of under 300,000 distinct CDR3 sequences, about 20% of them appearing once. These data also formed part of another study, on T cells in Graves' hyperthyroidism and ophthalmopathy. That source reports: The HTBI primer set was used in a first-round RT-PCR of the TCR CDR3.

Material: peripheral blood mononuclear cells (PBMCs), obtained at new diagnosis, from a patient treated with antithyroid drugs. This rearrangement joins TRBV12-3 or TRBV12-4 to TRBJ2-2; D is unresolved. The clonotype was recovered from a woman aged 30 to 39 with Graves disease. CDR3 DNA sequence: TGTGCCAGCAGTCTCGACATTTACTCGAACACCGGGGAGCTGTTTTTT. Protein sequence: CASSLDIYSNTGELFF.